These 15 T cell receptor beta chains share one sample of origin, sequenced in a study of early T cells in non-severe SARS-CoV-2 infection. TCRdb independently ran MiXCR on the 5' RACE reads; one entry per CDR3 protein. The table shows around 62,000 distinct CDR3 sequences, with about 4.9% occurring only once. The material sequenced was whole blood. These receptors all come from an adult who was a healthcare worker with PCR-confirmed SARS-CoV-2 infection or an uninfected control (not recorded which).

This clonotype occurred many times. This chain joins TRBV29-1 and TRBJ2-2, with a weak D call TRBD2 (5 bases). The CDR3 contains 13 residues. CDR1 is SQVTM, CDR2 ANQGSEA, per germline. V lost 4 bases and J 2 bases, leaving 8 bases between the germline ends. The CDR3 reads CSVVRGNTGELFF. CDR3 sequence (DNA): TGCAGCGTTGTTCGGGGAAACACCGGGGAGCTGTTTTTT.

This clonotype was found many times. The chain couples TRBV11-2 to TRBJ1-6; D unresolved. The CDR3 has 15 residues. V shed 4 bases and J shed 7 bases, with 14 bases lying between them. The germline V gene has CDR1 SGHAT and CDR2 FQNNGV. The CDR3 spells CASSSQFNRNSPLHF. In DNA, the CDR3 is TGTGCCAGCAGCTCACAATTTAACAGAAATTCACCCCTCCACTTT.

In its sample, this clonotype was seen many times. The chain carries TRBV7-2 and TRBJ2-5; D gene uncertain. Per germline, CDR1 SGHTA and CDR2 FQGNSA. V lost 4 bases and J lost 4, with 10 bases in between. The CDR3 is made up of 13 amino acids. The CDR3 spells CASSSGRGETQYF. In DNA form, the CDR3 reads TGTGCCAGCAGCTCCGGGCGCGGAGAGACCCAGTACTTC.

The chain has TRBV3-1 and TRBJ1-2; a possible D gene is TRBD1 (5 bases). The CDR3 covers 14 residues. Germline CDR1 LGHDT, CDR2 YNNKEL (reference sequence). V lost 1 base and J 7 bases, leaving 13 bases between the germline ends. In nucleotides, the CDR3 is TGTGCCAGCAGCCAAGTATCGGGGCATTTTGGCTACACCTTC. It translates to CASSQVSGHFGYTF.

The chain employs TRBV9 and TRBJ1-3; no reliable D call. V lost 4 bases, J lost 4 bases, and 12 bases lay in between. The CDR3 has 14 amino acids. Germline V gene sequence: CDR1 SGDLS, CDR2 YYNGEE. The CDR3 region is CASSSRKTGNTIYF. The CDR3 bases are TGTGCCAGCAGCAGCCGTAAAACGGGAAACACCATATATTTT.

Many counts were recorded for this clonotype. This chain connects TRBV7-2 to TRBJ2-7; D ambiguous. The V gene's germline CDR1 is SGHTA and CDR2 FQGNSA. This CDR3 is built from 14 residues. Deletions cut 5 bases from V and 2 bases from J, with 13 bases between. The CDR3 DNA reads TGTGCCAGCAGCCAGACCGACCCTGCCTACGAGCAGTACTTC. Translation: CASSQTDPAYEQYF. Complete variable domain (other parts from reference TRBV7-2 and TRBJ2-7): GAGVSQSPSNKVTEKGKDVELRCDPISGHTALYWYRQSLGQGLEFLIYFQGNSAPDKSGLPSDRFSAERTGGSVSTLTIQRTQQEDSAVYLCASSQTDPAYEQYFGPGTRLTVT.

In its sample, this clonotype was seen many times. This sequence joins TRBV7-2 and TRBJ2-3; 9 positions agree with TRBD2. The trim removed 5 bases at V and 4 bases at J, leaving 13 bases unmatched. CDR1 and CDR2 from the germline V gene are SGHTA and FQGNSA. This CDR3 has 17 amino acids. In nucleotides, the CDR3 is TGTGCCAGCAGCCCAGCCTCTTTAGCGGGGGAAGCAGATACGCAGTATTTT. Translating gives CASSPASLAGEADTQYF.

This clonotype was recorded at least ten times. The chain recombines TRBV10-2 with TRBJ2-5, with D perhaps matching TRBD1 (6 bases). This CDR3 has 14 amino acids. The germline gives CDR1 WSHSY, CDR2 SAAADI. V dropped 0 bases and J dropped 3 bases, with 8 bases sitting between them. CDR3 protein: CASSESNREETQYF. Here the CDR3 DNA reads TGCGCCAGCAGTGAGTCAAACAGGGAAGAGACCCAGTACTTC.

The chain links TRBV13 to TRBJ2-1, with 9 nucleotides matching TRBD2. Trimming removed 4 bases from V and 0 bases from J; junction bases left unmatched: 10. The CDR3 is 18 amino acids. Germline CDR1 is PRHDT and CDR2 is FYEKMQ (reference sequence). The CDR3 nucleotides read TGTGCCAGCAGCTCACCCCTTAGCGGGAGCTTCTCCTACAATGAGCAGTTCTTC. Protein sequence: CASSSPLSGSFSYNEQFF. The complete variable domain, with remaining parts taken from reference TRBV13 and TRBJ2-1, reads AAGVIQSPRHLIKEKRETATLKCYPIPRHDTVYWYQQGPGQDPQFLISFYEKMQSDKGSIPDRFSAQQFSDYHSELNMSSLELGDSALYFCASSSPLSGSFSYNEQFFGPGTRLTVL.

This clonotype was seen repeatedly, ten times or more. In DNA, the CDR3 is TGCGCCAGCAGTCCACACGGGAACACTGAAGCTTTCTTT. Translating gives CASSPHGNTEAFF. The chain links TRBV5-1 to TRBJ1-1; no reliable D call. Trimming shortened V by 5 bases and J by 1 base, and 9 bases separated the two germline ends. Germline CDR1 and CDR2: SGHRS and YFSETQ. The length of the CDR3 is 13 residues.

This clonotype was counted many times. The genes are TRBV11-3 and TRBJ2-3, with D unclear. V lost 1 base to trimming and J lost 4 bases, with 9 bases between them. From germline, CDR1 is SGHNT and CDR2 YENEEA. This CDR3 is built from 14 residues. CDR3 in DNA: TGTGCCAGCAGCTTAGGGGATATGGCAGATACGCAGTATTTT. This sequence encodes CASSLGDMADTQYF. Full variable domain (rest looked up from reference TRBV11-3 and TRBJ2-3): EAGVVQSPRYKIIEKKQPVAFWCNPISGHNTLYWYLQNLGQGPELLIRYENEEAVDDSQLPKDRFSAERLKGVDSTLKIQPAELGDSAVYLCASSLGDMADTQYFGPGTRLTVL.

The table lists this clonotype with many counts. This sequence joins TRBV10-1 and TRBJ2-2; D remains unclear. The CDR3 extends over 12 amino acids. Per germline, CDR1 WNHNN and CDR2 SYGVQD (reference sequence). V lost 2 bases and J lost 6, with 4 bases in between. The CDR3 loop is CASSEAAGELFF. Here the CDR3 DNA reads TGCGCCAGCAGTGAGGCCGCCGGGGAGCTGTTTTTT.

This clonotype was picked up a small number of times. V gene TRBV3-1 combines with J gene TRBJ1-1; no firm D call. The V gene lost 1 base and the J gene lost 4 bases, with 4 bases spanning the gap. This CDR3 is 12 amino acids long. CDR1 and CDR2 from the germline V gene are LGHDT and YNNKEL (reference sequence). This CDR3 is CASSQAGTEAFF. The CDR3, as DNA: TGTGCCAGCAGCCAAGCAGGCACTGAAGCTTTCTTT.

This clonotype has a count of ten or more. The chain combines TRBV20-1 with TRBJ1-5; D unclear. Germline CDR1 and CDR2: DFQATT and SNEGSKA (reference sequence). The CDR3 consists of 14 residues. The V end was cut by 3 bases, the J end by 1 base, with 10 bases between. The CDR3 region has the DNA TGCAGTGCTAGGGGTTTACAGAGCAATCAGCCCCAGCATTTT. Amino acids: CSARGLQSNQPQHF.

The table lists this clonotype with many counts. The V call is TRBV5-1, the J call TRBJ1-1, with D perhaps TRBD1 (5 bases). Germline values: CDR1 SGHRS, CDR2 YFSETQ. Trimming removed 0 bases at V and 4 bases at J, with 7 bases between. The CDR3 totals 13 residues. The CDR3 DNA reads as TGCGCCAGCAGCTTGGACGGGGGCACTGAAGCTTTCTTT. It translates to CASSLDGGTEAFF.